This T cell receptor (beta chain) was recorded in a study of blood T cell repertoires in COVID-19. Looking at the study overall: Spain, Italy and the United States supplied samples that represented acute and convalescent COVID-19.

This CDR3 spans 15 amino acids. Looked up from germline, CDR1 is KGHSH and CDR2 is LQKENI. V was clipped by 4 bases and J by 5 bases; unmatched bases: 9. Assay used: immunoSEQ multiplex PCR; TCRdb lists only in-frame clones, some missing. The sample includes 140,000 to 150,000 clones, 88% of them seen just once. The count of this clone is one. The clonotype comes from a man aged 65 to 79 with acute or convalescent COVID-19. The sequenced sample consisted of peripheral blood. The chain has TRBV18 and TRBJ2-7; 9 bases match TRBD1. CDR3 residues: CASSQVGTGSNEQYF. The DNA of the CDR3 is TGTGCCAGCTCACAGGTTGGGACAGGGTCCAACGAGCAGTACTTC. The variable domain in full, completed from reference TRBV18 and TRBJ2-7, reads NAGVMQNPRHLVRRRGQEARLRCSPMKGHSHVYWYRQLPEEGLKFMVYLQKENIIDESGMPKERFSAEFPKEGPSILRIQQVVRGDSAAYFCASSQVGTGSNEQYFGPGTRLTVT.